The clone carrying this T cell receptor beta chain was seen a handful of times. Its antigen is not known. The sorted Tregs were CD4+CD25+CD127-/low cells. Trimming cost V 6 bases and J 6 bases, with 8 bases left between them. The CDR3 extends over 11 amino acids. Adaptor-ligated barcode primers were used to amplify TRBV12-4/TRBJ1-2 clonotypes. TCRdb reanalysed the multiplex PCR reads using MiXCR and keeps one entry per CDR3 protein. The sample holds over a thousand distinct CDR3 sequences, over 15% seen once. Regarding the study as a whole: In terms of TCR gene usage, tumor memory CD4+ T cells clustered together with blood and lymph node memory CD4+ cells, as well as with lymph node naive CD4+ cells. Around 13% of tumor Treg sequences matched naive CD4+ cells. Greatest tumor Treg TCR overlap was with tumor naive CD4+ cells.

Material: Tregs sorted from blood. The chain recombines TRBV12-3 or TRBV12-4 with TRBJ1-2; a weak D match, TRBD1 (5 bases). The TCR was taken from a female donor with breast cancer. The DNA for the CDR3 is TGTGCCAGCAGCGTCAGGGATGGCTACACCTTC. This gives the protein CASSVRDGYTF.